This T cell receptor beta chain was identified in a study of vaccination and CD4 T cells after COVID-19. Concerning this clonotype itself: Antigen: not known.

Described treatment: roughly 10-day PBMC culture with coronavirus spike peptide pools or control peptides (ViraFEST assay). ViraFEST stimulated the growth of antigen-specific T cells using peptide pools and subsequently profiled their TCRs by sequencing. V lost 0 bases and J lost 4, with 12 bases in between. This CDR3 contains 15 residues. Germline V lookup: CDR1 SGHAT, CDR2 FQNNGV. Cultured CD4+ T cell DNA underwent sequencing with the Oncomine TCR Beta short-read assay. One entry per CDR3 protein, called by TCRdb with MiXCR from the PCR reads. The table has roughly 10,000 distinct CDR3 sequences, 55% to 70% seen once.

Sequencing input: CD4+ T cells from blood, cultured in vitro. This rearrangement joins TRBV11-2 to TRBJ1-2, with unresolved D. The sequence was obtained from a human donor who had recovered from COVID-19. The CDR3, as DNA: TGTGCCAGCAGCTTAGATCTAGCCATACCCTATGGCTACACCTTC. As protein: CASSLDLAIPYGYTF.